This T cell receptor beta chain was retrieved from a study of metastatic and nonmetastatic thyroid tumors. For the study at large: Both malignant and benign thyroid patients supplied peripheral blood and tumor or nodule tissue samples, across which the repertoires of these patients were then compared. The study, taken as a whole, reports: Patients with malignant thyroid tumors reportedly had significantly higher TCR beta diversity than those with benign nodules, in blood and tumor.

In the authors' workflow: CDR3 differences across clinicopathological groups were used to build a distant-metastasis classifier for papillary thyroid cancer. Through MiXCR, TCRdb re-clonotyped the PCR reads. TCRdb, rather than the study authors, made the V and J calls. This repertoire shows approximately 21,000 clones, 20% to 25% found once; its top ten account for 71%. CDR1 and CDR2 from the germline V gene are DFQATT and SNEGSKA (reference sequence). Trimming took 3 bases from V and 9 from J; bases not matched to a gene: 7. This CDR3 region has 13 residues. Thyroid surgery had not been preceded by any treatment in any patient. This clone showed up many times. Its antigen remains unidentified.

The origin of this receptor is a male donor with papillary thyroid cancer or a benign thyroid nodule (not recorded which). Some clones in this sample may be carry-over from other donors' samples. Sequencing was performed on blood. V gene TRBV20-1 combines with J gene TRBJ2-1; 8 nucleotides match TRBD2. CDR3 amino acids: CSARMAGGTEQFF. CDR3 sequence (DNA): TGCAGTGCTAGGATGGCGGGAGGTACTGAGCAGTTCTTC.